A single sample is the source of the 15 T cell receptor beta chains below, sequenced in a study of cytomegalovirus exposure and HLA in healthy donors. The PCR ran on 60 Vbeta and 13 Jbeta primers. Data came from immunoSEQ multiplex PCR; TCRdb stores just in-frame clones and leaves some out. Found here are 100,000 or so clones, 67% of them singletons; the top ten hold under 2.5%. Sequenced: PBMCs. Source of these receptors: a man between 25 and 39 years old in good health and CMV-seronegative.

The V gene is TRBV5-6, the J gene TRBJ1-1; D unresolved. Germline CDR1 reads SGHDT; CDR2 reads YYEEEE. This CDR3 is built from 13 residues. V dropped 0 bases and J dropped 1 base, with 4 bases sitting between them. This CDR3 reads CASSLGGNTEAFF. The DNA for the CDR3 is TGTGCCAGCAGCTTGGGCGGGAACACTGAAGCTTTCTTT. Full variable domain (rest looked up from reference TRBV5-6 and TRBJ1-1): DAGVTQSPTHLIKTRGQQVTLRCSPKSGHDTVSWYQQALGQGPQFIFQYYEEEERQRGNFPDRFSGHQFPNYSSELNVNALLLGDSALYLCASSLGGNTEAFFGQGTRLTVV.

The V and J genes are TRBV6-1 and TRBJ1-2; a weak D match, TRBD1 (5 bases). V was cut by 1 base and J by 5 bases, with 14 bases left in between. The CDR3 spans 15 residues. CDR1 MNHNS and CDR2 SASEGT come from the germline V gene. The CDR3 sequence is CASSEGLGPPYGYTF. The DNA for the CDR3 is TGTGCCAGCAGTGAAGGGTTGGGGCCGCCTTATGGCTACACCTTC.

The chain joins TRBV21-1 to TRBJ1-2; the table names TRBD1, a call not compared with the DNA. TRBV21-1 counts as a pseudogene. The CDR3 is 14 amino acids. The CDR3 DNA follows: TGTGCCAGCAGCAAAGATACAGGGCTTTATGGCTACACCTTC. Amino acid sequence: CASSKDTGLYGYTF.

This chain uses TRBV19 with TRBJ2-7; the match to TRBD1 covers 10 bases. V lost 10 bases to trimming and J lost 6 bases; unmatched junction nucleotides: 15. The CDR3 has 15 amino acids. Germline values: CDR1 LNHDA, CDR2 SQIVND (reference sequence). CDR3 coding DNA: TGTGCCACCGCGACAGGGTGGGACAGGGGAGGCGAGCAGTACTTC. It encodes CATATGWDRGGEQYF.

The chain employs TRBV19 and TRBJ2-7; the match to TRBD2 covers 13 bases. Germline CDR1 reads LNHDA; CDR2 reads SQIVND (reference sequence). Losses at the gene ends were 5 bases for V and 5 bases for J; bases not matched to a gene: 6. CDR3 length: 15 amino acids. Here the CDR3 DNA reads TGTGCCAGTAGTGGAAGGACTAGCGGGAGTGACGAGCAGTACTTC. It specifies CASSGRTSGSDEQYF.

In this sample, this clone is medium-sized. The V call is TRBV4-1, the J call TRBJ1-3, with D possibly TRBD1 on 5 matching bases. The CDR3 runs to 15 residues. The V end lost 1 base, the J end lost 3 bases, and 10 bases lay between the germline ends. CDR1 and CDR2 (germline): MGHRA, YSYEKL. CDR3 region: CASSQAPGYGNTIYF. The CDR3 DNA follows: TGCGCCAGCAGCCAAGCTCCAGGGTATGGAAACACCATATATTTT.

V and J are TRBV19 and TRBJ2-1; D is ambiguous. Germline V gene sequence: CDR1 LNHDA, CDR2 SQIVND (reference sequence). Trimming cost V 5 bases and J 0 bases, with 14 bases left between them. The length of the CDR3 is 16 residues. The CDR3 DNA reads TGTGCCAGTAGTCCCCGTGCGGTAAGCTCCTACAATGAGCAGTTCTTC. This translates into CASSPRAVSSYNEQFF.

The V gene is TRBV6-1, the J gene TRBJ1-5; 9 nucleotides line up with TRBD1. This CDR3 is built from 15 residues. Looked up from germline, CDR1 is MNHNS and CDR2 is SASEGT. Trimming cost V 4 bases and J 3 bases; bases outside gene matches: 4. CDR3 residues: CASSVRDRVNQPQHF. CDR3 sequence (DNA): TGTGCCAGCAGTGTCCGGGACAGGGTCAATCAGCCCCAGCATTTT.

In this sample, this clone turned up once. One end of the junction varies from germline; a read error may be responsible. The CDR3 spells CSSSEGTSKNQPQHF. The DNA for the CDR3 is TGTTCCAGCAGTGAAGGGACATCGAAAAATCAGCCCCAGCATTTT. V and J are TRBV25-1 and TRBJ1-5; a weak D match, TRBD1 (6 bases). CDR3 size: 15 residues. The germline gives CDR1 MGHDK, CDR2 SYGVNS.

The chain employs TRBV6-1 and TRBJ1-2, with 9 bases matching TRBD1. The V gene's germline CDR1 is MNHNS and CDR2 SASEGT. This CDR3 contains 17 residues. Trimming cost V 3 bases and J 3 bases; bases outside gene matches: 11. The CDR3 nucleotides read TGTGCCAGCAGTGACTGGACCGGGACAGGGCACGACTATGGCTACACCTTC. Its protein is CASSDWTGTGHDYGYTF.

The chain employs TRBV12-5 and TRBJ1-2; D gene uncertain. CDR3 length equals 14 residues. Trimming took off 3 bases at V and 3 bases at J, with 11 bases between the two ends. Germline values: CDR1 LGHNT, CDR2 FRNRAP. Written as DNA, the CDR3 is TGTGCTAGTGGTTTCCGCCGAGGAGACTATGGCTACACCTTC. This sequence encodes CASGFRRGDYGYTF.

The V gene is TRBV27, the J gene TRBJ2-7, with TRBD1 matching 9 bases. Unmatched junction bases numbered 6, after V lost 4 bases and J lost 5 bases. Looked up from germline, CDR1 is MNHEY and CDR2 is SMNVEV (reference sequence). The length of the CDR3 is 14 residues. CDR3 sequence (DNA): TGTGCCAGCAGTTGGGGGACAGGGACCCACGAGCAGTACTTC. Its protein product is CASSWGTGTHEQYF.

The J gene is TRBJ2-5, the V gene TRBV5-4; 7 bases agree with TRBD1. This CDR3 contains 14 residues. J gave up 1 base and V 4 bases, and 4 bases lay outside the gene matches. CDR1 SGHNT and CDR2 YYREEE come from the germline V gene (reference sequence). CDR3 residues: CASSPGQPQETQYF. The CDR3 coding sequence is TGTGCCAGCAGCCCGGGACAGCCCCAAGAGACCCAGTACTTC.

The chain couples TRBV5-1 to TRBJ1-4; D possibly corresponds to TRBD1 (5 bases). Germline CDR1 reads SGHRS; CDR2 reads YFSETQ. The CDR3 spans 15 residues. V lost 4 bases and J 4 bases, leaving 14 bases between the germline ends. The CDR3 reads CASSTSGGDNEKLFF. The CDR3 region has the DNA TGCGCCAGCAGCACCTCCGGGGGGGATAATGAAAAACTGTTTTTT. Drawing the rest from reference TRBV5-1 and TRBJ1-4, the complete variable domain is KAGVTQTPRYLIKTRGQQVTLSCSPISGHRSVSWYQQTPGQGLQFLFEYFSETQRNKGNFPGRFSGRQFSNSRSEMNVSTLELGDSALYLCASSTSGGDNEKLFFGSGTQLSVL.

The chain combines TRBV10-3 with TRBJ2-7; 7 bases are a match to TRBD1. CDR3 length: 15 residues. V lost 5 bases, J lost 3 bases, and 10 bases stayed unmatched. Per the germline V gene, CDR1 is ENHRY and CDR2 is SYGVKD. CDR3 DNA: TGTGCCATCAGTTTATACCGGGACAGTATCTACGAGCAGTACTTC. Translating gives CAISLYRDSIYEQYF.